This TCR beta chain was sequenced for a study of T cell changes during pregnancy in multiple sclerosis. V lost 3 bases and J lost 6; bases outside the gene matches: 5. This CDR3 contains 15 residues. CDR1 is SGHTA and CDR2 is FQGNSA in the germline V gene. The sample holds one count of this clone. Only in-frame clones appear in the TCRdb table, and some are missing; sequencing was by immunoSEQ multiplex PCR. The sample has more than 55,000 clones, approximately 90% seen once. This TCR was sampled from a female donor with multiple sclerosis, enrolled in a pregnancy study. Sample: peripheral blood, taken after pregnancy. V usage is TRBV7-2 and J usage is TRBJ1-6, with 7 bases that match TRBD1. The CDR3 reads CASSFRDSTNSPLHF. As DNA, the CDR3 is TGTGCCAGCAGCTTTAGGGACAGTACTAATTCACCCCTCCACTTT.